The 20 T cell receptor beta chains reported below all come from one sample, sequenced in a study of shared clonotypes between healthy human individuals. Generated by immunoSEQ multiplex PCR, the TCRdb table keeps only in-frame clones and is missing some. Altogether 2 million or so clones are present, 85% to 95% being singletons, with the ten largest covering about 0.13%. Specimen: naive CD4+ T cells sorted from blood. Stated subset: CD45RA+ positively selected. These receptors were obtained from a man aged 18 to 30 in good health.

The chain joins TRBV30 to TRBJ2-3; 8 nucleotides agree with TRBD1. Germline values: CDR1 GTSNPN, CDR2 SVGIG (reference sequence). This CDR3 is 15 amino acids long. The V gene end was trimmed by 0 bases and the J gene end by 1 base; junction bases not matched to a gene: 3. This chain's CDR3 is CAWSVKGQGTDTQYF. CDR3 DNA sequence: TGTGCCTGGAGTGTAAAGGGACAGGGCACAGATACGCAGTATTTT.

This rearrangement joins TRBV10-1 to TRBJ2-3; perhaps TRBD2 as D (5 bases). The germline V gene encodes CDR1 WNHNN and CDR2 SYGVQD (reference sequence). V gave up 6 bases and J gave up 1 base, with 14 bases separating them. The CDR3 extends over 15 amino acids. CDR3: CASSEGVRRTDTQYF. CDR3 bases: TGCGCCAGCAGCGAGGGTGTCCGCCGCACAGATACGCAGTATTTT.

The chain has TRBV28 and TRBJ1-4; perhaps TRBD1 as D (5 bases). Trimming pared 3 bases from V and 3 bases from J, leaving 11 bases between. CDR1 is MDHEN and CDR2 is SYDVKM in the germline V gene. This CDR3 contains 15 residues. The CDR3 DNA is TGTGCCAGCAGTTTCGGGGGGGTCTCTAATGAAAAACTGTTTTTT. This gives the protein CASSFGGVSNEKLFF.

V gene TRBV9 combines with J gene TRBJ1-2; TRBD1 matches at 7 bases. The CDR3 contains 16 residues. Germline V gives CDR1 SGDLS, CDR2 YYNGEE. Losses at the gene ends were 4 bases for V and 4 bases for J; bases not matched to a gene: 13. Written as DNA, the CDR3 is TGTGCCAGCAGCCCCGACGGGACACAGGGGATCTATGGCTACACCTTC. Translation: CASSPDGTQGIYGYTF.

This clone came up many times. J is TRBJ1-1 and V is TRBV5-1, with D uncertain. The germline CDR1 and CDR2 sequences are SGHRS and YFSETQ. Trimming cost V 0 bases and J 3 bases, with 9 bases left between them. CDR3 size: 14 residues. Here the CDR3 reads CASSLDGLDTEAFF. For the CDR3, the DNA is TGCGCCAGCAGCTTGGACGGCCTGGACACTGAAGCTTTCTTT.

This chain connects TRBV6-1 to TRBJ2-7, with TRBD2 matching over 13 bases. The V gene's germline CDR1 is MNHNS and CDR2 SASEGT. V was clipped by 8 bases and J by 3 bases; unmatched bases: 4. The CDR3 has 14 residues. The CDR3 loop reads CASGLAGVIYEQYF. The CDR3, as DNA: TGTGCCAGCGGACTAGCGGGAGTTATCTACGAGCAGTACTTC.

CDR3 sequence: CASSLTSSYNSPLHF. CDR3 in DNA: TGTGCCAGCAGCCTTACCAGCTCCTATAATTCACCCCTCCACTTT. The V call is TRBV5-6, the J call TRBJ1-6; D gene ambiguous. CDR1 is SGHDT, CDR2 YYEEEE, per germline. There are 15 residues in the CDR3. V shed 4 bases and J shed 0 bases, with 8 bases lying between them.

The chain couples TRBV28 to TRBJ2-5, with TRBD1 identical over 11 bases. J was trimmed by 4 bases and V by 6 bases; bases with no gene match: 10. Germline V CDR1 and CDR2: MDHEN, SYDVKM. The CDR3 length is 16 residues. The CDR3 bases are TGTGCCAGCAGCCCTAGAGGACAGGGGGCAGCAGAGACCCAGTACTTC. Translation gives CASSPRGQGAAETQYF. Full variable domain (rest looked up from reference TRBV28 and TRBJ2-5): DVKVTQSSRYLVKRTGEKVFLECVQDMDHENMFWYRQDPGLGLRLIYFSYDVKMKEKGDIPEGYSVSREKKERFSLILESASTNQTSMYLCASSPRGQGAAETQYFGPGTRLLVL.

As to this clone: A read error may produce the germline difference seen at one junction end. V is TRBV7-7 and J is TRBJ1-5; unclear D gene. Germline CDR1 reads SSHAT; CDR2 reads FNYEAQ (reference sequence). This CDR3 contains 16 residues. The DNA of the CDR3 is TGTGCTAGCAGCCAAAGTCCCGGGCAACACTTACACCCCCAGCATTTT. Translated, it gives CASSQSPGQHLHPQHF.

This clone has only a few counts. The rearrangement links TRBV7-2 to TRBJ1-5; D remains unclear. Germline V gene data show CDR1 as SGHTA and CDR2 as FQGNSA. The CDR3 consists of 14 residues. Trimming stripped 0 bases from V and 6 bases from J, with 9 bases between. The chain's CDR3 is CASSLARGGQPQHF. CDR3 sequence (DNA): TGTGCCAGCAGCTTAGCCAGAGGTGGTCAGCCCCAGCATTTT.

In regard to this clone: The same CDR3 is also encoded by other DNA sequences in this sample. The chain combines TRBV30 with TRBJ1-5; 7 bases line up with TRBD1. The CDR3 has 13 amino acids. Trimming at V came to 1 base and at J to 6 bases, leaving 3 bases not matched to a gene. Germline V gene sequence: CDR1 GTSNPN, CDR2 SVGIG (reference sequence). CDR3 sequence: CAWSAQGGQPQHF. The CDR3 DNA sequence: TGTGCCTGGAGTGCGCAGGGGGGTCAGCCCCAGCATTTT. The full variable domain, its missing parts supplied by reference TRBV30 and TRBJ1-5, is SQTIHQWPATLVQPVGSPLSLECTVEGTSNPNLYWYRQAAGRGLQLLFYSVGIGQISSEVPQNLSASRPQDRQFILSSKKLLLSDSGFYLCAWSAQGGQPQHFGDGTRLSIL.

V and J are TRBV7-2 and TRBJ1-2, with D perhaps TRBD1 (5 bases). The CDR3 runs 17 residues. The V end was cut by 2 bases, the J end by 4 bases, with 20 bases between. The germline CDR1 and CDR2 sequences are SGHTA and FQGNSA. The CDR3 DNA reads TGTGCCAGCAGCTTATTTCCAGGCACACTAGGGGTCTATGGCTACACCTTC. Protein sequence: CASSLFPGTLGVYGYTF.

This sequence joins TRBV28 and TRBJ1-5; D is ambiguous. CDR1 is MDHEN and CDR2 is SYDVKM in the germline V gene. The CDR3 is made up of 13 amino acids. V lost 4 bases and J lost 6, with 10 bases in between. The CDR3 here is CASSWGNSQPQHF. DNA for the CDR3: TGTGCCAGCAGTTGGGGAAACAGTCAGCCCCAGCATTTT.

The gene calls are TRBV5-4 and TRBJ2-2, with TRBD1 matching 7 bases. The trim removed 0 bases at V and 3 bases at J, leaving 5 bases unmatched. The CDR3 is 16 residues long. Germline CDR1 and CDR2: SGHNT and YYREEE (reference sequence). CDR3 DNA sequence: TGTGCCAGCAGCTTGGTAGGGACAGCTGACACCGGGGAGCTGTTTTTT. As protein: CASSLVGTADTGELFF.

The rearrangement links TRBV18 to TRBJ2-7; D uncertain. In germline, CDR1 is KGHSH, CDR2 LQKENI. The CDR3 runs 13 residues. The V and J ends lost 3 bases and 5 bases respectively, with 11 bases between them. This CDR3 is CASSPLGLNEQYF. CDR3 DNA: TGTGCCAGCTCACCGTTAGGTCTCAACGAGCAGTACTTC.

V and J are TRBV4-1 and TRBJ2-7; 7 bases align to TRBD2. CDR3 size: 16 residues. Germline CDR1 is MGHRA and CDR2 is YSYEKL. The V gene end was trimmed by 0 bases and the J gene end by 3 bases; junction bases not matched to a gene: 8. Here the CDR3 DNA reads TGCGCCAGCAGCCAAGAGGAGGCGGGAGCCTACTACGAGCAGTACTTC. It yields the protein CASSQEEAGAYYEQYF.

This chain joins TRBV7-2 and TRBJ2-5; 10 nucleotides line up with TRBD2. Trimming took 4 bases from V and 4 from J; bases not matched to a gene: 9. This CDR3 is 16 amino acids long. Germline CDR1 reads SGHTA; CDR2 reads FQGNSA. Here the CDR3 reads CASSSRTSGVRETQYF. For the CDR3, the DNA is TGTGCCAGCAGCTCCCGAACTAGCGGGGTTCGAGAGACCCAGTACTTC.

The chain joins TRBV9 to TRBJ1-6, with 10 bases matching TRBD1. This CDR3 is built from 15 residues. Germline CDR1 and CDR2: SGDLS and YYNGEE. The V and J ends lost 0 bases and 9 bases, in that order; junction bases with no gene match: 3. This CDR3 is CASSVDGQGVSPLHF. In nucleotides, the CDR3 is TGTGCCAGCAGCGTAGATGGACAGGGGGTTTCACCCCTCCACTTT. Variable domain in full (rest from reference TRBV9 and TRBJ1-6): DSGVTQTPKHLITATGQRVTLRCSPRSGDLSVYWYQQSLDQGLQFLIQYYNGEERAKGNILERFSAQQFPDLHSELNLSSLELGDSALYFCASSVDGQGVSPLHFGNGTRLTVT.

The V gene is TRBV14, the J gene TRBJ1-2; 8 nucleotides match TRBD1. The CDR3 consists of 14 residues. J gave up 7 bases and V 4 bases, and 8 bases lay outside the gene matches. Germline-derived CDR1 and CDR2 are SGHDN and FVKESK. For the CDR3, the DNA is TGTGCCAGCAGCCCGTGGACAGGGACAGGTGGCTACACCTTC. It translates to CASSPWTGTGGYTF. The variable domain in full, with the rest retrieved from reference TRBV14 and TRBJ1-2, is EAGVTQFPSHSVIEKGQTVTLRCDPISGHDNLYWYRRVMGKEIKFLLHFVKESKQDESGMPNNRFLAERTGGTYSTLKVQPAELEDSGVYFCASSPWTGTGGYTFGSGTRLTVV.

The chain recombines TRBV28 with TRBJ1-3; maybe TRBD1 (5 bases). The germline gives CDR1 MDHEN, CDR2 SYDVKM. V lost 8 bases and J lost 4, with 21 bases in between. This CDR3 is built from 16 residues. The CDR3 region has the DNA TGTGCCAGCTATTCTCCTGATCAGGGTTCAGGAAACACCATATATTTT. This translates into CASYSPDQGSGNTIYF.